This T cell receptor beta chain was found in a study of shared clonotypes between healthy human individuals. The CDR3 covers 15 residues. TCRdb's table, derived via immunoSEQ multiplex PCR, lists solely in-frame clones and lacks some. The sample shows about 120,000 clones, approximately 70% of them seen only once. The material sequenced was memory CD8+ T cells sorted from blood. Noted subset: CD45RO+ cells pooled with CCR7-negative TemRA cells. The rearrangement uses TRBV1 and TRBJ2-7; the table's D call, TRBD2, has no DNA check behind it. TRBV1 is termed a pseudogene. The source is a woman in her twenties or thirties in good health. CDR3 nucleotide sequence: TGCACCAGCGGACAAGCGGGAGGGCCTTGGGGCGAGCAGTACTTC. Amino acids: CTSGQAGGPWGEQYF.